This T cell receptor (beta chain) was sequenced during a study of regulatory T cells in long-lasting Graves disease (dated by TCRdb to the early 2020s). In terms of the full investigation: Persistent Graves' disease was defined as antithyroid drug treatment for over 5 years with persistently positive TSH receptor autoantibodies. The study took place in China and was registered as a clinical trial. In the clinical cohort, patients with persistent Graves' disease had used antithyroid drugs for an average of roughly 10 years. TCR sequencing covered about 13 persistent and 20 or so newly diagnosed Graves' disease patients, around 35 samples in total. Patients with persistent Graves' disease were compared with patients with newly diagnosed Graves' disease using TCR sequencing and RNA sequencing of peripheral blood.

A remark on this clonotype: Its recognized antigen is unknown. No base quality values were provided; no much bigger clone lies one nucleotide off.

Library preparation was by multiplex PCR. The listed sequencing device is Illumina HiSeq 4000. CDR3 regions were amplified by Arm-PCR with iRepertoire HTBI primers to construct TCR beta libraries. Gel purification was performed on PCR products prior to sequencing. Concerning the study's data processing: Gene usage analysis of CDR3 amino acid clonotypes relied on the roughly 64 TRBV and around 14 TRBJ segments identified across samples. Filtered high-quality paired reads were merged into contigs using COPE and FqMerger. BLAST was used to align contigs to IMGT TRBV, TRBD and TRBJ reference genes, and CDR3 was defined according to IMGT. Clonotypes above 0.1% frequency were classified as highly expanded clones. Shannon entropy was used to measure repertoire diversity, and the Gini coefficient was used to measure V-J evenness. Clonotypes shared by more than one individual were considered public. TCRdb redid the processing of the public reads, applying fastp at Q25 and MiXCR, and retained in-frame beta chains. Here each entry gathers all rows of one CDR3 protein and keeps the most common genes and DNA. The V and J calls shown here were made by TCRdb, not taken from the authors' results. The sample profile shows approximately 400,000 distinct CDR3 sequences; around 24% of them were found once. The top ten clones comprise roughly 28% of the sample.

The CDR3 spans 14 residues, from the cysteine through the phenylalanine. Only the CDR3 part of the read is kept: 42 bases, read in frame from the first base. CDR1 DFQATT and CDR2 SNEGSKA are derived from the germline V gene (reference sequence). Trimming takes 2 bases off V and 4 bases off J; junction bases not matched to a gene: 5. Here is what the overall study found, with its caveats: Sequencing and analysis were restricted to the TCR beta chain. More public clonotypes were shared among persistent patients (about 2,800) than among newly diagnosed patients (966). Because the primary lesion, thyroid tissue, could not be accessed, the study looked at peripheral blood alone. Persistent disease showed preferential use of TRBV28, TRBJ1-2 and TRBJ2-5, whereas newly diagnosed disease favored TRBV20-1 and TRBJ2-1. The authors acknowledged the small sample size as a limitation that may reduce accuracy. Lower TCR Shannon entropy and fewer highly expanded clones were observed in persistent Graves' disease patients than in newly diagnosed patients, which suggested clonal expansion.

The time point tag for this specimen amounts to: persistent/refractory GD, antithyroid drugs over 5 years with positive TRAb. For both TCR sequencing and RNA sequencing, RNA was extracted from PBMCs using TRIzol. Graves' disease was diagnosed according to American Thyroid Association guidelines. Patients for the study were recruited at an endocrinology department in Xi'an, China. From each patient, around 8.3 milliliters of peripheral blood was collected into an EDTA anticoagulant tube. PBMCs were isolated by Ficoll Paque Plus density gradient separation without further T cell sorting. RNA quality was checked with an Agilent 2100 Bioanalyzer and agarose gel, and concentration with a NanoDrop 2000.

This TCR was sampled from a female donor with Graves disease. The chain couples TRBV20-1 to TRBJ1-1, with 9 junctional bases fitting TRBD1. The source material was peripheral blood mononuclear cells (PBMCs), sampled when the disease was refractory, from a patient treated with antithyroid drugs. The encoded CDR3 is CSARKGQGFTEAFF. The nucleotides read TGCAGTGCTAGAAAGGGACAGGGCTTCACTGAAGCTTTCTTT.